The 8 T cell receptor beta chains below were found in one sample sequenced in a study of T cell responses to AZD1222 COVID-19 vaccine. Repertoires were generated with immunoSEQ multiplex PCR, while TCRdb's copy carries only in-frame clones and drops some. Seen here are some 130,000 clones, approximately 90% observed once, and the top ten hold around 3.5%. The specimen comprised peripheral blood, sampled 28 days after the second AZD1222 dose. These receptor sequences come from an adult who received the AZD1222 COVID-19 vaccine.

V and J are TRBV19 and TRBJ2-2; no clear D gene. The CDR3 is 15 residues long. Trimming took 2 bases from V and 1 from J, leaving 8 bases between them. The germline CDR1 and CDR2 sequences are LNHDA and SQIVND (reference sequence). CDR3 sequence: CASSIKTGNTGELFF. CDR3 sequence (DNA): TGTGCCAGTAGTATAAAGACGGGGAACACCGGGGAGCTGTTTTTT.

DNA of the CDR3: TGTGCCAGCATTTCGGGGGGCTATCAGCCCCAGCATTTT. Translation gives CASISGGYQPQHF. J is TRBJ1-5 and V is TRBV28; weak D call: TRBD1 (6 bases). The CDR3 sequence is 13 residues long. Trimming removed 7 bases from V and 5 bases from J, with 12 bases in between. Germline V gives CDR1 MDHEN, CDR2 SYDVKM.

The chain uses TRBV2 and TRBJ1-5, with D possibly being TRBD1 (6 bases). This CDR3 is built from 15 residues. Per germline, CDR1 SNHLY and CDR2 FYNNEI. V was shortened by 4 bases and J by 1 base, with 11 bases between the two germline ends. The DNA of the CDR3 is TGTGCCAGCAGTGCGCAGGGGATGAGCAATCAGCCCCAGCATTTT. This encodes CASSAQGMSNQPQHF.

CDR3 nucleotides: TGTGCCAGCAGTTTTACGGGCGGGGCCCTGAACACTGAAGCTTTCTTT. As protein: CASSFTGGALNTEAFF. The chain is built from TRBV28 and TRBJ1-1, with D maybe TRBD1 (5 bases). Germline V gene sequence: CDR1 MDHEN, CDR2 SYDVKM. The CDR3 length is 16 residues. V lost 3 bases and J lost 0, with 14 bases in between. The complete variable domain, with remaining parts taken from reference TRBV28 and TRBJ1-1, reads DVKVTQSSRYLVKRTGEKVFLECVQDMDHENMFWYRQDPGLGLRLIYFSYDVKMKEKGDIPEGYSVSREKKERFSLILESASTNQTSMYLCASSFTGGALNTEAFFGQGTRLTVV.

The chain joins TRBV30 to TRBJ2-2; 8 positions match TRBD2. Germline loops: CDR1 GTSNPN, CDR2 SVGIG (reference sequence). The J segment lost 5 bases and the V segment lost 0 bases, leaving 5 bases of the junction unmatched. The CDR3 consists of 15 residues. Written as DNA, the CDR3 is TGTGCCTGGAGTGTACAGGGCGGGAGGACCGGGGAGCTGTTTTTT. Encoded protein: CAWSVQGGRTGELFF.

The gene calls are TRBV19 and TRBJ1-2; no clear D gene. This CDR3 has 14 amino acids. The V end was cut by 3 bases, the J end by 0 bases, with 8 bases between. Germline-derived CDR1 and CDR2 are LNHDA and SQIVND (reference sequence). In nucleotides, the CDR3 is TGTGCCAGTAGTATTGGGCCAGCTAACTATGGCTACACCTTC. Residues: CASSIGPANYGYTF.

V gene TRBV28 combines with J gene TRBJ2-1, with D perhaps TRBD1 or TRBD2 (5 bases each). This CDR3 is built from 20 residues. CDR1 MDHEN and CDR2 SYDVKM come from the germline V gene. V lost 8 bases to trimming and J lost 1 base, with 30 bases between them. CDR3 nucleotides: TGTGCCAGCCCCCCCCCGAGGGGCGTCCCCCACGAGGAGTCCTACAATGAGCAGTTCTTC. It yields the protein CASPPPRGVPHEESYNEQFF.

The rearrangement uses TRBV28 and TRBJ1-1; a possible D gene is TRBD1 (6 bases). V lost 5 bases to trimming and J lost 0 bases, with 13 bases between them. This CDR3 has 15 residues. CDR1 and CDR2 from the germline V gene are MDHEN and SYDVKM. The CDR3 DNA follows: TGTGCCAGCAGTGGAGGGGGGGCCTTGAACACTGAAGCTTTCTTT. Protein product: CASSGGGALNTEAFF.